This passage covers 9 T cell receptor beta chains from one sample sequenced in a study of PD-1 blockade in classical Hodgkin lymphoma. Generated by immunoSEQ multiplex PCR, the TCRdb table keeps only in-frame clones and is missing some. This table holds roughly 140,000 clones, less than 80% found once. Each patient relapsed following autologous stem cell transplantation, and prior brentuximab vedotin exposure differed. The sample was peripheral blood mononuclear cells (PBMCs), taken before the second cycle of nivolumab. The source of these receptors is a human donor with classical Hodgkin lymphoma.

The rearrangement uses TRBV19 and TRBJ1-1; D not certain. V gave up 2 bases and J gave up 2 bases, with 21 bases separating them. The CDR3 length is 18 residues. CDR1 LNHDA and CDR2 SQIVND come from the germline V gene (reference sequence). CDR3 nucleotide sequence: TGTGCCAGTAGTATAAGATTGGAGAGACCAAGGGAAAACACTGAAGCTTTCTTT. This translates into CASSIRLERPRENTEAFF.

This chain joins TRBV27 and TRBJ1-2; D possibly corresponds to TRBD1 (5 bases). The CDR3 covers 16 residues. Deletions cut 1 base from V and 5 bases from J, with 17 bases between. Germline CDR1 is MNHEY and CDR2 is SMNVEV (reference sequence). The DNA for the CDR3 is TGTGCCAGCAGTTTATGGGGGGGGGAGGATTTGTATGGCTACACCTTC. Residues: CASSLWGGEDLYGYTF.

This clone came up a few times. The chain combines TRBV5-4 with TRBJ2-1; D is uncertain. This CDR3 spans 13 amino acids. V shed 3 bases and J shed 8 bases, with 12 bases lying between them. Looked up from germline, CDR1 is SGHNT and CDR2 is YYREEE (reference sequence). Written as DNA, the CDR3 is TGTGCCAGCAGCTCCCCCAACTCGCATGAGCAGTTCTTC. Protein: CASSSPNSHEQFF. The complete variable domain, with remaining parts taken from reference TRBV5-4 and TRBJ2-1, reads ETGVTQSPTHLIKTRGQQVTLRCSSQSGHNTVSWYQQALGQGPQFIFQYYREEENGRGNFPPRFSGLQFPNYSSELNVNALELDDSALYLCASSSPNSHEQFFGPGTRLTVL.

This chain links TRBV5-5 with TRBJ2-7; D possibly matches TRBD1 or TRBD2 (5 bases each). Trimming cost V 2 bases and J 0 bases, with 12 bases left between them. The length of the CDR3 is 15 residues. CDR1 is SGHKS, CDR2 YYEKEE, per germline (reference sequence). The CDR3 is CASSFSAGSSYEQYF. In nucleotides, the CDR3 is TGTGCCAGCAGCTTCTCGGCAGGGAGCTCCTACGAGCAGTACTTC.

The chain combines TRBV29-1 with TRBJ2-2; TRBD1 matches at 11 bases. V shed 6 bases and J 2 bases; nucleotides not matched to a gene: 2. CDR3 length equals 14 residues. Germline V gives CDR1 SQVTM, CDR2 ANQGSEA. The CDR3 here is CSVRTGGNTGELFF. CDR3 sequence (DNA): TGCAGCGTCCGGACAGGGGGCAACACCGGGGAGCTGTTTTTT.

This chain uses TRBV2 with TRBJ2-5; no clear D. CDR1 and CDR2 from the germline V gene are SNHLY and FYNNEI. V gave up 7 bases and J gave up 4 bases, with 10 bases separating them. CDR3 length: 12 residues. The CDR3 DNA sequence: TGTGCCAGCAAAGCCCGGCGAGAGACCCAGTACTTC. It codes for CASKARRETQYF.

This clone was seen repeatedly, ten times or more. The CDR3 protein is CASSTGQGGGYTF. In nucleotides, the CDR3 is TGTGCCAGCAGCACCGGACAGGGAGGCGGCTACACCTTC. The chain combines TRBV9 with TRBJ1-2; 8 bases agree with TRBD1. The junction had 7 bases not matched to a gene; V was cut back by 4 bases and J by 8 bases. The CDR3 loop spans 13 amino acids. Germline lookup yields CDR1 SGDLS and CDR2 YYNGEE.

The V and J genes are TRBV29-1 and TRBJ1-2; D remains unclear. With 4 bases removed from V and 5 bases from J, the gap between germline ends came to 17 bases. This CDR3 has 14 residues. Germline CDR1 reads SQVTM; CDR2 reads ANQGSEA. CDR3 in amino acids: CSVAYGFSLYGYTF. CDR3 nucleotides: TGCAGCGTTGCCTATGGGTTTTCTTTATATGGCTACACCTTC.

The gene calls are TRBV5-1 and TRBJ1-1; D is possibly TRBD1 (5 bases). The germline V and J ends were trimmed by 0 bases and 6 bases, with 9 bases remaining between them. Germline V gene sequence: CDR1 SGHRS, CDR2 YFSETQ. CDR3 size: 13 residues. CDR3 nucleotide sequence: TGCGCCAGCAGCTTGGTGAGGGGTTCTGAAGCTTTCTTT. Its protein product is CASSLVRGSEAFF.